This T cell receptor beta chain emerged from a study of blood T cell repertoires in COVID-19 (dated by TCRdb to about 2020). General notes on the study: Samples from collaborators originated in the United States, Italy and Spain and spanned both the acute and convalescent phases of COVID-19. The sample metadata nearly always contained a de-identified subject ID, COVID-19 status, age in years and sex. A freely available public database, intended as a resource for researchers studying the immune response to SARS-CoV-2, is where the repertoires were released. The prospective study material was composed of cDNA or gDNA derived from T cells, B-cell-depleted T cells, or PBMCs. Deeply sampled blood TCRbeta repertoires from subjects exposed to, actively infected with, or recovered from COVID-19 were included in the dataset. Where available, HLA class I and class II types were obtained from metadata supplied by the sample provider rather than from assay-based typing. The samples were drawn from two sources: the first 160 participants of the ongoing ImmuneRACE study, and over 1,000 subjects contributed by 6 global collaborators.

Trimming at the junction amounts to 2 bases on V and 5 bases on J, and the germline ends lie 6 bases apart. The CDR3, from cysteine to phenylalanine, totals 12 residues. The kept DNA is CDR3 alone, 36 bases in frame from the first base. The germline V gene encodes CDR1 SEHNR and CDR2 FQNEAQ (reference sequence). For this clone: Its antigen target is currently unknown. No per-base quality is available; no much larger clone lies one base away.

TCRbeta CDR3 regions were amplified from genomic DNA by means of the immunoSEQ Assay, a bias-controlled multiplex PCR. The authors' pipeline ran thus. Within the assay, amplification of reference gene primers was used to estimate how many nucleated cells each sample contained. To quantify the absolute abundance of each unique TCRbeta CDR3 rearrangement, sequence reads were collapsed and filtered. For each sample, productive Simpson clonality was calculated as the square root of Simpson's diversity index across productive rearrangements. TCRdb mirrors the immuneACCESS table, restricted to in-frame sequences. Some clones are absent from its copies; in checked studies, under half trace to an unresolved V gene, and the reason for the others is unknown. That table furnishes V, J and clone size, whereas the DNA furnished D and trimming. The sample profile shows about 190,000 clones; less than 80% of them were found once. Of the sample, around 12% is held by the ten largest clones.

Whole blood was collected in K2EDTA tubes by collaborating institutions according to the institutions' own protocols. For TCRbeta analysis, collaborators shipped samples in one of three forms: frozen whole blood, isolated PBMCs, or DNA extracted from either of those sample types. Findings and caveats that apply to the study as a whole: How much clinical and demographic metadata was included differed by source and by participant, and the metadata was provided uncurated.

Sequencing was done on a sample of peripheral blood. The rearranged segments are TRBV7-9 and TRBJ2-5; a confident D gene designation cannot be given. This clonotype was obtained from a woman between 45 and 65 years old with acute or convalescent COVID-19. The CDR3 loop reads CASSLTRETQYF. The nucleotides read TGTGCCAGCAGCTTAACGCGGGAGACCCAGTACTTC.